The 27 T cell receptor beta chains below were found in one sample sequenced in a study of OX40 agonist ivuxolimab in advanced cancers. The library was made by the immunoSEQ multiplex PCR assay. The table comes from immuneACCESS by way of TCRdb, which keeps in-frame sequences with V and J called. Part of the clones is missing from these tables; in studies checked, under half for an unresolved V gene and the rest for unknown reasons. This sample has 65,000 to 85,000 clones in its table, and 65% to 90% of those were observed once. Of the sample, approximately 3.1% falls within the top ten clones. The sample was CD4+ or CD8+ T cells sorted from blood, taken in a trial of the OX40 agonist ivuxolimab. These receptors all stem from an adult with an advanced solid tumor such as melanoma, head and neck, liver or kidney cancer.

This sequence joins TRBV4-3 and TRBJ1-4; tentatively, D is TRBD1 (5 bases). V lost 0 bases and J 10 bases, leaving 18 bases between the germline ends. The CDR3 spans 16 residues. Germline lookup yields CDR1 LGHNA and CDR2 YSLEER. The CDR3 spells CASSQDLGSGRLKLFF. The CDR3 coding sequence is TGCGCCAGCAGCCAAGATCTGGGATCAGGGCGACTAAAACTGTTTTTT.

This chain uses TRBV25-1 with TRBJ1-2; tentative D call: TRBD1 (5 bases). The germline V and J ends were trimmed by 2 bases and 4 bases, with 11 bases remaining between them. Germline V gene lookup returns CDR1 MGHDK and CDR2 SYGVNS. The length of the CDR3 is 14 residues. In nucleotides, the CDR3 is TGTGCCAGCAGTGAAAGACAGCCCCCCTATGGCTACACCTTC. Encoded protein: CASSERQPPYGYTF.

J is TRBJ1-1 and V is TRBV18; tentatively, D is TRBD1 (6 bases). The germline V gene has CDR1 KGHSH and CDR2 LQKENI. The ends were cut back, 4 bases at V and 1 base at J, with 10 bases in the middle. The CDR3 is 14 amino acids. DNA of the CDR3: TGTGCCAGCTCACTACAGGGACCGAACACTGAAGCTTTCTTT. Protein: CASSLQGPNTEAFF.

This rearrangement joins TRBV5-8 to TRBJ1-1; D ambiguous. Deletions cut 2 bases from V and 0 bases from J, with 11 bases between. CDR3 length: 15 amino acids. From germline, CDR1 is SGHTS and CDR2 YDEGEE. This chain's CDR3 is CASSLEAGMNTEAFF. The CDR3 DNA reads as TGTGCCAGCAGCTTAGAAGCTGGGATGAACACTGAAGCTTTCTTT.

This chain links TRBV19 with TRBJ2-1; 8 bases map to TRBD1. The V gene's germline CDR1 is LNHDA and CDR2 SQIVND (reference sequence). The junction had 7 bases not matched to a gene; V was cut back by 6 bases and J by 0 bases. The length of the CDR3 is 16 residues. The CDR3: CASRGQAISSYNEQFF. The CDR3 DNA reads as TGTGCCAGTAGGGGACAGGCCATAAGCTCCTACAATGAGCAGTTCTTC.

As DNA, the CDR3 is TGTGCCAGCAGCCTACGTAGCTCTGGGGCCAACGTCCTGACTTTC. Translated: CASSLRSSGANVLTF. The rearrangement uses TRBV6-5 and TRBJ2-6; D is unresolved. CDR1 is MNHEY, CDR2 SVGAGI, per germline. Between the trimmed V and J ends, which lost 6 bases and 0 bases, there was a span of 9 bases. This CDR3 spans 15 amino acids.

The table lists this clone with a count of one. CDR3 loop: CASSQGRGANTDTQYF. DNA of the CDR3: TGCGCCAGCAGCCAAGGGCGGGGGGCTAACACAGATACGCAGTATTTT. J is TRBJ2-3 and V is TRBV4-3, with 8 nucleotides matching TRBD2. The CDR3 extends over 16 amino acids. Germline V gives CDR1 LGHNA, CDR2 YSLEER. The V and J ends lost 1 base and 2 bases, in that order; junction bases with no gene match: 5.

For the CDR3, the DNA is TGTGCCAGCAGTGACGGTAGACTAGCGTACAATGAGCAGTTCTTC. Its protein is CASSDGRLAYNEQFF. The rearrangement links TRBV25-1 to TRBJ2-1; TRBD2 matches 8 bases. The CDR3 covers 15 residues. V shed 3 bases, J shed 4 bases, and the junction held 5 bases outside the gene matches. CDR1 and CDR2 (germline): MGHDK, SYGVNS.

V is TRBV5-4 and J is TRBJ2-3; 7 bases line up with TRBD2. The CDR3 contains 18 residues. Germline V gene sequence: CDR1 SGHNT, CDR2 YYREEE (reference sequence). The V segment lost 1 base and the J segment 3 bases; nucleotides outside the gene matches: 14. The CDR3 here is CASSLPTSWELRTDTQYF. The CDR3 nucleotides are TGTGCCAGCAGCTTGCCGACTAGCTGGGAACTGAGGACAGATACGCAGTATTTT.

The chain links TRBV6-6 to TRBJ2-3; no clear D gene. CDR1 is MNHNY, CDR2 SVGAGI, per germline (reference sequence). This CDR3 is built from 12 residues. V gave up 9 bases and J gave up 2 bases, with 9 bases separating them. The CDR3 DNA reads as TGTGCCAGTTCTGGCTACACAGATACGCAGTATTTT. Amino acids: CASSGYTDTQYF.

This CDR3 reads CASSIGGTGELFF. CDR3 coding DNA: TGTGCCAGCAGTATCGGGGGCACCGGGGAGCTGTTTTTT. The V gene is TRBV2, the J gene TRBJ2-2, with D possibly being TRBD2 (6 bases). This CDR3 has 13 amino acids. Trimming stripped 5 bases from V and 4 bases from J, with 8 bases between. Looked up from germline, CDR1 is SNHLY and CDR2 is FYNNEI.

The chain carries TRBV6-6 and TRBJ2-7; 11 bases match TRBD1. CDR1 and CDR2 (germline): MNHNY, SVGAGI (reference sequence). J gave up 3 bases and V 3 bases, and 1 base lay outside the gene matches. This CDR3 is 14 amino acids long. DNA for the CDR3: TGTGCCAGCAGTTATGGGACAGGGGGCTACGAGCAGTACTTC. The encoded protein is CASSYGTGGYEQYF.

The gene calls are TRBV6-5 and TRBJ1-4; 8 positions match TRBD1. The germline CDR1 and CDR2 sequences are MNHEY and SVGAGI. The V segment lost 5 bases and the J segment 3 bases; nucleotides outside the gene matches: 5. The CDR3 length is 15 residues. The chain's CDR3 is CASSRTGRANEKLFF. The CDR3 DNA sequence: TGTGCCAGCAGTAGGACAGGGCGGGCTAATGAAAAACTGTTTTTT.

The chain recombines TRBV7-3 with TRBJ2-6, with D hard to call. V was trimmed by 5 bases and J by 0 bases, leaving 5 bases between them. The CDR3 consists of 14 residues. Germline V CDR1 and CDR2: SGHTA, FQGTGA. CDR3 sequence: CASSVSSGANVLTF. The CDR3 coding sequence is TGTGCCAGCAGCGTCTCCTCTGGGGCCAACGTCCTGACTTTC.

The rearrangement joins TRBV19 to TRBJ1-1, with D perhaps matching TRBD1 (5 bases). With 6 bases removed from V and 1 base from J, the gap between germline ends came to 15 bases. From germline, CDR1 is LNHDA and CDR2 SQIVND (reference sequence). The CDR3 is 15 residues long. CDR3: CASSKQGTANTEAFF. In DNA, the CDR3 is TGTGCCAGTAGCAAACAAGGGACGGCGAACACTGAAGCTTTCTTT.

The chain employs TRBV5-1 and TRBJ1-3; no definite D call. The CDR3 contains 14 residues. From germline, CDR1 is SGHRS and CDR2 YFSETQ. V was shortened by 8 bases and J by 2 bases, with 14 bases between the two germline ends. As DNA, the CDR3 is TGCGCCAGTAGCCCGACACCCGCTGGAAACACCATATATTTT. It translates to CASSPTPAGNTIYF. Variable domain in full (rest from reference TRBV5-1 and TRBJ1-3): KAGVTQTPRYLIKTRGQQVTLSCSPISGHRSVSWYQQTPGQGLQFLFEYFSETQRNKGNFPGRFSGRQFSNSRSEMNVSTLELGDSALYLCASSPTPAGNTIYFGEGSWLTVV.

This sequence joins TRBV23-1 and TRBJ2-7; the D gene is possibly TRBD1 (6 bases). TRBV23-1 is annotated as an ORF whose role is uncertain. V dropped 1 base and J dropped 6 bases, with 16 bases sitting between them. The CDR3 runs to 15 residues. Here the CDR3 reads CASSQYRRQDREQYF. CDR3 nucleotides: TGCGCCAGCAGTCAATATCGTCGACAGGATCGCGAGCAGTACTTC.

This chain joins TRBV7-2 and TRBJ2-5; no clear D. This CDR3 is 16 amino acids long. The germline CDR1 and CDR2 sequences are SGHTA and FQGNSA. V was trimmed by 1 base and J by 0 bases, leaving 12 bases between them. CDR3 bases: TGTGCCAGCAGCTTAGACGGATTATGGGACCAAGAGACCCAGTACTTC. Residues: CASSLDGLWDQETQYF.

CDR3 bases: TGCGCCAGCAGCCAAGATCGGGTTAGCGGGAGGGCCCAGTACTTC. Translated: CASSQDRVSGRAQYF. The chain couples TRBV4-3 to TRBJ2-5, with 11 bases matching TRBD2. The CDR3 length is 15 residues. Germline-derived CDR1 and CDR2 are LGHNA and YSLEER. V lost 0 bases to trimming and J lost 9 bases; unmatched junction nucleotides: 6.

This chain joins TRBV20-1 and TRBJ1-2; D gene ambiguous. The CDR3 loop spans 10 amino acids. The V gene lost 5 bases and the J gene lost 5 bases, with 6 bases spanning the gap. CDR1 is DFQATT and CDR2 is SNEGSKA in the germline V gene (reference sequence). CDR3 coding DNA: TGCAGTGCTTCGGGATATGGCTACACCTTC. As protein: CSASGYGYTF.

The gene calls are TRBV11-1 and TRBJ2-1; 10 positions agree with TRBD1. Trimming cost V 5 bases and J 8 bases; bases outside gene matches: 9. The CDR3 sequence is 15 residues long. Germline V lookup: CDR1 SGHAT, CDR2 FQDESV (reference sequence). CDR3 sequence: CASSHRQGARDEQFF. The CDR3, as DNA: TGTGCCAGCAGCCACCGACAGGGGGCTCGGGATGAGCAGTTCTTC.

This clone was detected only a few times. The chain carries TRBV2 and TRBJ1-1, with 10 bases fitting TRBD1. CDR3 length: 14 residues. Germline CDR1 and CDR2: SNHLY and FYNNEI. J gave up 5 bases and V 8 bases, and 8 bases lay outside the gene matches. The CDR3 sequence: CASGTTGGKTEAFF. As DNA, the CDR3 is TGTGCCAGCGGCACGACAGGGGGCAAAACTGAAGCTTTCTTT.

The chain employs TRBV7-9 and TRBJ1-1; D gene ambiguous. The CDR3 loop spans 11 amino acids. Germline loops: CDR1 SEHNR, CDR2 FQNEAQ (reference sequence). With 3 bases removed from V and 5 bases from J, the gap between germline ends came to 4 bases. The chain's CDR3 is CASSFDTEAFF. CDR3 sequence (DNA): TGTGCCAGCAGCTTCGATACTGAAGCTTTCTTT. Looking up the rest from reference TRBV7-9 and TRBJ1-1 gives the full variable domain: DTGVSQNPRHKITKRGQNVTFRCDPISEHNRLYWYRQTLGQGPEFLTYFQNEAQLEKSRLLSDRFSAERPKGSFSTLEIQRTEQGDSAMYLCASSFDTEAFFGQGTRLTVV.

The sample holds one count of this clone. Written as DNA, the CDR3 is TGTGCCAGCAGCCGGGGACTAGCGGGCTGGGACAATGAGCAGTTCTTC. It yields the protein CASSRGLAGWDNEQFF. The chain carries TRBV11-3 and TRBJ2-1; TRBD2 matches 12 bases. Germline CDR1 SGHNT, CDR2 YENEEA. The CDR3 is made up of 16 amino acids. V lost 5 bases, J lost 5 bases, and 7 bases stayed unmatched. Based on the CDR3 plus reference TRBV11-3 and TRBJ2-1, the full variable domain is EAGVVQSPRYKIIEKKQPVAFWCNPISGHNTLYWYLQNLGQGPELLIRYENEEAVDDSQLPKDRFSAERLKGVDSTLKIQPAELGDSAVYLCASSRGLAGWDNEQFFGPGTRLTVL.

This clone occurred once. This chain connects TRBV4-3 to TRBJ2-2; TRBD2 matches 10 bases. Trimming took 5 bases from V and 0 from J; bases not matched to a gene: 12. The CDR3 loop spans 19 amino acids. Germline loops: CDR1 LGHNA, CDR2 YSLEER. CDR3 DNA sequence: TGCGCCAGCAGCAGCGGGAGGGTCCGGGTCACGACGAACACCGGGGAGCTGTTTTTT. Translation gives CASSSGRVRVTTNTGELFF.

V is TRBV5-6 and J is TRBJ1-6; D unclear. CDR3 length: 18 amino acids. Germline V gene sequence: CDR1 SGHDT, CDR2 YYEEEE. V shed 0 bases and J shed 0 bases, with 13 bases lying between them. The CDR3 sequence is CASSLAGGQRSYNSPLHF. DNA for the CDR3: TGTGCCAGCAGCTTGGCCGGTGGGCAGCGCTCCTATAATTCACCCCTCCACTTT.

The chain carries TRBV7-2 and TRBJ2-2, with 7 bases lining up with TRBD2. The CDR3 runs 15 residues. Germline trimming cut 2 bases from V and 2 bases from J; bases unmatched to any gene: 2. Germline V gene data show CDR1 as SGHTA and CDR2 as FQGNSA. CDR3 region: CASSLSGGNTGELFF. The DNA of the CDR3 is TGTGCCAGCAGCTTATCGGGGGGTAACACCGGGGAGCTGTTTTTT.